These 2 T cell receptor beta chains originate from one sample sequenced in a study of T cell repertoires in cytomegalovirus infection. Their cognate antigens are unknown. TCRdb analysed the reads with MiXCR anew, one entry per CDR3 protein. The sample contains 65,000 to 85,000 distinct CDR3 sequences, under 30% of which appear only once. The sample was CD8+ T cells from cultured PBMCs, taken from culture after CMV antigen stimulation. The source of these receptors is a human donor in good health (CMV status not recorded). Some clones in this sample may be carry-over from other donors' samples.

This clonotype has a handful of counts. The rearrangement uses TRBV12-3 or TRBV12-4 and TRBJ1-5, with 10 bases aligning to TRBD1. The CDR3 length is 15 residues. The V segment lost 5 bases and the J segment 2 bases; nucleotides outside the gene matches: 3. The CDR3: CASSVTGGRNQPQHF. DNA of the CDR3: TGTGCCAGCAGTGTGACAGGGGGCCGCAATCAGCCCCAGCATTTT.

The J gene is TRBJ2-5, the V gene TRBV28; D call uncertain. V lost 4 bases to trimming and J lost 4 bases, with 16 bases between them. CDR1 and CDR2 (germline): MDHEN, SYDVKM. The CDR3 totals 15 residues. The CDR3 nucleotides read TGTGCCAGCAGTTCGCAAACTACAGTCCCAGAGACCCAGTACTTC. Its translation: CASSSQTTVPETQYF.